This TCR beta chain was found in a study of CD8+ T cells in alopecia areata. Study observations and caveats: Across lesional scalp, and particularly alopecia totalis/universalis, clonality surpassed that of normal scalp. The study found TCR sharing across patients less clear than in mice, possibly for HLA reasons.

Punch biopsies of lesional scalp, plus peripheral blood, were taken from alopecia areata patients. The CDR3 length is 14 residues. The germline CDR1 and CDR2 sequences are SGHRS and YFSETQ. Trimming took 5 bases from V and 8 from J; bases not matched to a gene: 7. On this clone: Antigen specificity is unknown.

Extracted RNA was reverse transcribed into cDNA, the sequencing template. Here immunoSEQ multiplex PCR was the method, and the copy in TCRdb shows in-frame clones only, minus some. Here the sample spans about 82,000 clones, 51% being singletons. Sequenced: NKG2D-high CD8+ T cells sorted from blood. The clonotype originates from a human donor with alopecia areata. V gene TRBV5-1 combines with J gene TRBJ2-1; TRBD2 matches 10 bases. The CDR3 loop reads CASSPASGSYEQFF. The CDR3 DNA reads TGCGCCAGCAGTCCAGCTAGCGGGAGTTATGAGCAGTTCTTC.